This record looks at one TCR beta chain sequence and its context. Its frequency places this clonotype as medium-sized (0.01 to 0.1%); no count is recorded. Its recognized antigen is unknown. Per sample, 250 ng of peripheral blood genomic DNA, approximately 38,000 genome equivalents, was used for TRB amplification. This record belongs to a study of T cell clusters in autoimmune cytopenias (dated by TCRdb to 2018 to 2020). For context, the study as a whole: TRB sequencing reached a median depth of around 50,000 reads per sample and yielded a median of approximately 2,400 distinct TRB clonotypes per sample. The study aimed to test whether autoimmune cytopenia patients carry a disease-specific immune repertoire signature usable as a blood-based biomarker. In autoimmune cytopenia patients, peripheral blood TRB and IGH repertoires were sequenced during active disease and over treatment follow-up, together with healthy, CLL and autoimmune hepatitis controls. The full study reports these points: The cluster-lack signature was not observed for secondary cytopenia versus CLL, as the signature was apparently masked by the dominant lymphoma-associated repertoire. Shifts in the TRB repertoire, including less even repertoires in secondary cytopenia and CLL, were mostly a reflection of lymphoma bias and not of autoimmunity. The GLIPH analysis suggested a lack of physiological T cell clusters in primary autoimmune cytopenia patients, since 51 clusters were exclusive to healthy donors whereas around 18 were exclusive to patients. Compared with active autoimmune hepatitis patients, healthy donors had almost three times as many exclusive TRB clusters, a finding consistent with an autoimmunity-wide signature. The T cell clusters were defined only in silico, and the functional role of the clusters was left to be validated experimentally.

CDR1 MNHNY and CDR2 SVGAGI are derived from the germline V gene (reference sequence). Taken from cysteine to phenylalanine, the CDR3 has 15 residues. The DNA is not on file. Multiplex PCR with a touch-down protocol amplified TRB rearrangements, with the TRB-A and TRB-B primer pools combined in a single tube. Illumina adapters and sample indices were added to the amplicons through two consecutive PCR reactions using Phusion HS II polymerase. Amplicons were gel-purified with the NucleoSpin Gel and PCR Clean-up kit, then quantified by Qubit and quality-checked on an Agilent 2100 Bioanalyzer. Sequencing of the libraries was done on an Illumina MiSeq with paired-end, single-indexed, 600-cycle runs. On the study's bioinformatics: MiXCR version 2.1.12 with the default MiXCR reference library was used to align and assemble TRB reads. A clone was defined by each unique CDR3 nucleotide sequence, and analysis was restricted to productive sequences with at least two reads. Repertoire diversity was assessed by alpha-parameterized diversity profiles (alpha 0 to 5), including Shannon (alpha 1) and Simpson (alpha 2) indices, computed with an R script. Combinatorial TRB VJ usage was calculated with the tcR package and was compared between cohorts by principal component analysis performed with ade4. GLIPH was used to cluster TCRbeta CDR3s in pairs of cohorts matched for age and read depth, and a Wilcoxon test was used to compare cluster frequencies. TCRdb reprocessed the reads, and each CDR3 protein sequence is entered once, without DNA. These V and J calls rely on TCRdb rather than the paper's analysis. The record for this sample contains over 3,000 distinct CDR3 sequences. The top ten constitute over 25% of the sample.

Sequencing used peripheral blood. The chain is made from TRBV6-6 and TRBJ1-5; TCRdb indicates TRBD1, and absent DNA this call remains unverified. The sequence was collected from a human donor with an autoimmune cytopenia or autoimmune hepatitis (not recorded which). This receptor carries the CDR3 CASSKGQGGNQPQHF.